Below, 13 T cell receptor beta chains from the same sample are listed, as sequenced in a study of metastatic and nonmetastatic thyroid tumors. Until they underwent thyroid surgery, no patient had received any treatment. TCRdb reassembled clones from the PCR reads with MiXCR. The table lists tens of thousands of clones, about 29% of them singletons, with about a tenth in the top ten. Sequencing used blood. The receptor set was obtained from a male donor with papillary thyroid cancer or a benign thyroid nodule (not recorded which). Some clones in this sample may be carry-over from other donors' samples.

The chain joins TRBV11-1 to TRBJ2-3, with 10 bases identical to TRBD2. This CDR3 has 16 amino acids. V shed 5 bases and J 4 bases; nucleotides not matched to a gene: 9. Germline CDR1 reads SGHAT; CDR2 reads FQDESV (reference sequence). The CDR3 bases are TGTGCCAGCAGCAAGGGACTAGCGTGGCCCTCAGATACGCAGTATTTT. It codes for CASSKGLAWPSDTQYF.

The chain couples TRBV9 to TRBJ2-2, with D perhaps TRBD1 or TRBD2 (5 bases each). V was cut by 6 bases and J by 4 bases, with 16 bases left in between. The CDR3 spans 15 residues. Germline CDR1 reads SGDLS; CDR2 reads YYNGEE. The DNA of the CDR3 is TGTGCCAGCACCCAATCCCCGAGGGGCACCGGGGAGCTGTTTTTT. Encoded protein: CASTQSPRGTGELFF.

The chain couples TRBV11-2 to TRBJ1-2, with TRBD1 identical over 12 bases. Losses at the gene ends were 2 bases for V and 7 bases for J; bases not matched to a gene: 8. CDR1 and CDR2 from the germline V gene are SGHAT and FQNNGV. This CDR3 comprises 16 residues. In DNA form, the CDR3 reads TGTGCCAGCAGCTTATTACCGGGACAGGGGGCGCGTGGCTACACCTTC. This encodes CASSLLPGQGARGYTF.

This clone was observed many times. CDR3 in DNA: TGCAGTGCGTCTGGGGTGGAGACCCAGTACTTC. Translating gives CSASGVETQYF. The chain combines TRBV20-1 with TRBJ2-5, with no clear D. Trimming took off 6 bases at V and 5 bases at J, with 10 bases between the two ends. The CDR3 spans 11 residues. Germline values: CDR1 DFQATT, CDR2 SNEGSKA (reference sequence).

CDR3 bases: TGTGCCAGCAGTTTGGGCGGGGCCAACGTCCTGACTTTC. Residues: CASSLGGANVLTF. This rearrangement joins TRBV12-3 or TRBV12-4 to TRBJ2-6; no firm D call. There are 13 residues in the CDR3. V lost 3 bases, J lost 4 bases, and 4 bases lay in between.

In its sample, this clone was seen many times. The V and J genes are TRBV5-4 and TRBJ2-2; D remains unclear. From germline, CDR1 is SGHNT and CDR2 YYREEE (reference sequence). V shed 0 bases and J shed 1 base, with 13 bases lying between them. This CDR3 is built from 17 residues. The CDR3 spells CASSLAVVLQNTGELFF. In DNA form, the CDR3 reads TGTGCCAGCAGCTTGGCGGTCGTGCTACAGAACACCGGGGAGCTGTTTTTT. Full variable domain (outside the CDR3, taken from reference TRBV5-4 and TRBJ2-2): ETGVTQSPTHLIKTRGQQVTLRCSSQSGHNTVSWYQQALGQGPQFIFQYYREEENGRGNFPPRFSGLQFPNYSSELNVNALELDDSALYLCASSLAVVLQNTGELFFGEGSRLTVL.

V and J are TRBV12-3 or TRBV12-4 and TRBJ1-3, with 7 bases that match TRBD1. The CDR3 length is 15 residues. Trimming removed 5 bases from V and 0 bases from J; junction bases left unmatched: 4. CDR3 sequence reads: CASSVGQLSGNTIYF. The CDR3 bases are TGTGCCAGCAGTGTGGGACAGCTCTCTGGAAACACCATATATTTT.

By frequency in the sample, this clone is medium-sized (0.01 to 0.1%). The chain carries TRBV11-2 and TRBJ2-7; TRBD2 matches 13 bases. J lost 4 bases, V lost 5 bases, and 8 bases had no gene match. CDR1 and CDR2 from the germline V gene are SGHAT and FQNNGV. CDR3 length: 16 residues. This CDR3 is CASSPMGTSGKYEQYF. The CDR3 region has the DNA TGTGCCAGCAGCCCGATGGGGACTAGCGGGAAATACGAGCAGTACTTC.

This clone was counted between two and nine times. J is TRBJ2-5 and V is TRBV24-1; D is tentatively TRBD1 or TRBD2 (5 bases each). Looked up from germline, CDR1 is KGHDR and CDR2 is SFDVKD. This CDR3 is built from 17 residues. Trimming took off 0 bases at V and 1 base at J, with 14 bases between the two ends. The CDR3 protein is CATSDLEGPGPQETQYF. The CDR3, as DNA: TGTGCCACCAGTGATTTGGAGGGACCGGGCCCCCAAGAGACCCAGTACTTC.

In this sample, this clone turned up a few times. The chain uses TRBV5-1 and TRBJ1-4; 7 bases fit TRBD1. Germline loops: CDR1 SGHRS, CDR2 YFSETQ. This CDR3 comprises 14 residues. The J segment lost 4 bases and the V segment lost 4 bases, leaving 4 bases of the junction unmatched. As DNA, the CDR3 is TGCGCCAGCAGCCCGGGACAGCTTAATGAAAAACTGTTTTTT. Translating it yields CASSPGQLNEKLFF.

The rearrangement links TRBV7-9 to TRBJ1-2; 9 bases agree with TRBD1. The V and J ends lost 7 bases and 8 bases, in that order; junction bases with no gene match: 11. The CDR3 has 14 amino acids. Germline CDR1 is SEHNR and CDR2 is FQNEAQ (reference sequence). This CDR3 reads CASTYYRTGDGYTF. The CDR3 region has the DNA TGTGCCAGCACCTATTATCGGACAGGGGACGGCTACACCTTC.

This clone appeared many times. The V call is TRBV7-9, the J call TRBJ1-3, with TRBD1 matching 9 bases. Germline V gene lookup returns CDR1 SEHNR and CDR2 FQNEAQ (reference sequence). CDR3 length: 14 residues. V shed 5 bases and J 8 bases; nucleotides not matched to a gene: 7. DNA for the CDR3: TGTGCCAGCAGCAGGACAGGGGTGGGTGACACCATATATTTT. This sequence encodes CASSRTGVGDTIYF. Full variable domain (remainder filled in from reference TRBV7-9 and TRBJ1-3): DTGVSQNPRHKITKRGQNVTFRCDPISEHNRLYWYRQTLGQGPEFLTYFQNEAQLEKSRLLSDRFSAERPKGSFSTLEIQRTEQGDSAMYLCASSRTGVGDTIYFGEGSWLTVV.

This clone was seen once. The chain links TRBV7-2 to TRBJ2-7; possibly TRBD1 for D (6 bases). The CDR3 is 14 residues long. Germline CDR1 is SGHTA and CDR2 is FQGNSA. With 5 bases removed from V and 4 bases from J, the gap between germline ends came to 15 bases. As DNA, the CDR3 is TGTGCCAGCAGCCAGGGCATCAGGGGTTACGAGCAGTACTTC. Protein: CASSQGIRGYEQYF.